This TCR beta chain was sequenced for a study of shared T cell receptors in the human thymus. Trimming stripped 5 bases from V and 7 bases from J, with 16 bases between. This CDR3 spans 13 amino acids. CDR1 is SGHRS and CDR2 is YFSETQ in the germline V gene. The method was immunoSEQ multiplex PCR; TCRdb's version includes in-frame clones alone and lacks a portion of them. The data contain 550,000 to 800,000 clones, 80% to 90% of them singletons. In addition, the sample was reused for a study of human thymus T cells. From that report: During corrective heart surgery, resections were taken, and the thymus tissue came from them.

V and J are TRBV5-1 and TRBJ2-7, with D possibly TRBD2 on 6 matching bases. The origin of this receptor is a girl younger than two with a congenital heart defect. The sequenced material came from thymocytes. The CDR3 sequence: CASRRDWPYEQYF. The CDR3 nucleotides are TGCGCCAGCAGGCGGGACTGGCCGTATGAGCAGTACTTC.